The T cell receptor beta chain under discussion was sequenced for a study of blood T cell repertoires in COVID-19. The table came from immunoSEQ multiplex PCR; TCRdb's copy has only in-frame clones and leaves some out. Of approximately 390,000 clones listed, around nine tenths are singletons. V was trimmed by 1 base and J by 8 bases, leaving 11 bases between them. This CDR3 has 13 residues. Germline-derived CDR1 and CDR2 are SNHLY and FYNNEI. Source material: PBMCs or T cells enriched from blood (not recorded which). This receptor was identified in a woman aged 50 to 60 who had recovered from COVID-19. The rearrangement joins TRBV2 to TRBJ1-2; D is perhaps TRBD1 (5 bases). The CDR3 nucleotides read TGTGCCAGCAGTGAAGGCGGGGGAGGGGGCTACACCTTC. Residues: CASSEGGGGGYTF.